This paragraph covers one TCR beta chain sequence. No antigen is known for it. Treatment described: oral pan-JAK inhibitor, 5-10 mg twice daily. Specimens obtained from alopecia areata patients comprised lesional scalp punch biopsies and peripheral blood. Germline loops: CDR1 SGHTA, CDR2 FQGTGA. Trimming left V 2 bases short and J 5 bases short, with 12 bases between. The length of the CDR3 is 15 residues. In each case, RNA was isolated and then reverse transcribed into cDNA as the sequencing template. Clones were sequenced by immunoSEQ multiplex PCR, and TCRdb holds only the in-frame ones, with some missing. The sample carries 150,000 to 250,000 clones, more than 55% recorded once. The data were taken from a study of CD8+ T cells in alopecia areata. Points from the study as a whole: Mouse data revealed clearer TCR sharing than patient data did, a gap possibly tied to HLA. For patients receiving tofacitinib, scalp clonality and expanded CD8+ clones among the top 100 significantly decreased.

Here the sequenced sample was CD4+ T cells sorted from blood, taken at week 4, from a patient treated with tofacitinib. The genes are TRBV7-3 and TRBJ2-2; no clear D. The TCR was taken from a human donor with alopecia areata. CDR3 loop: CASSLPILGTGELFF. CDR3 DNA: TGTGCCAGCAGCTTACCCATCCTGGGGACCGGGGAGCTGTTTTTT.